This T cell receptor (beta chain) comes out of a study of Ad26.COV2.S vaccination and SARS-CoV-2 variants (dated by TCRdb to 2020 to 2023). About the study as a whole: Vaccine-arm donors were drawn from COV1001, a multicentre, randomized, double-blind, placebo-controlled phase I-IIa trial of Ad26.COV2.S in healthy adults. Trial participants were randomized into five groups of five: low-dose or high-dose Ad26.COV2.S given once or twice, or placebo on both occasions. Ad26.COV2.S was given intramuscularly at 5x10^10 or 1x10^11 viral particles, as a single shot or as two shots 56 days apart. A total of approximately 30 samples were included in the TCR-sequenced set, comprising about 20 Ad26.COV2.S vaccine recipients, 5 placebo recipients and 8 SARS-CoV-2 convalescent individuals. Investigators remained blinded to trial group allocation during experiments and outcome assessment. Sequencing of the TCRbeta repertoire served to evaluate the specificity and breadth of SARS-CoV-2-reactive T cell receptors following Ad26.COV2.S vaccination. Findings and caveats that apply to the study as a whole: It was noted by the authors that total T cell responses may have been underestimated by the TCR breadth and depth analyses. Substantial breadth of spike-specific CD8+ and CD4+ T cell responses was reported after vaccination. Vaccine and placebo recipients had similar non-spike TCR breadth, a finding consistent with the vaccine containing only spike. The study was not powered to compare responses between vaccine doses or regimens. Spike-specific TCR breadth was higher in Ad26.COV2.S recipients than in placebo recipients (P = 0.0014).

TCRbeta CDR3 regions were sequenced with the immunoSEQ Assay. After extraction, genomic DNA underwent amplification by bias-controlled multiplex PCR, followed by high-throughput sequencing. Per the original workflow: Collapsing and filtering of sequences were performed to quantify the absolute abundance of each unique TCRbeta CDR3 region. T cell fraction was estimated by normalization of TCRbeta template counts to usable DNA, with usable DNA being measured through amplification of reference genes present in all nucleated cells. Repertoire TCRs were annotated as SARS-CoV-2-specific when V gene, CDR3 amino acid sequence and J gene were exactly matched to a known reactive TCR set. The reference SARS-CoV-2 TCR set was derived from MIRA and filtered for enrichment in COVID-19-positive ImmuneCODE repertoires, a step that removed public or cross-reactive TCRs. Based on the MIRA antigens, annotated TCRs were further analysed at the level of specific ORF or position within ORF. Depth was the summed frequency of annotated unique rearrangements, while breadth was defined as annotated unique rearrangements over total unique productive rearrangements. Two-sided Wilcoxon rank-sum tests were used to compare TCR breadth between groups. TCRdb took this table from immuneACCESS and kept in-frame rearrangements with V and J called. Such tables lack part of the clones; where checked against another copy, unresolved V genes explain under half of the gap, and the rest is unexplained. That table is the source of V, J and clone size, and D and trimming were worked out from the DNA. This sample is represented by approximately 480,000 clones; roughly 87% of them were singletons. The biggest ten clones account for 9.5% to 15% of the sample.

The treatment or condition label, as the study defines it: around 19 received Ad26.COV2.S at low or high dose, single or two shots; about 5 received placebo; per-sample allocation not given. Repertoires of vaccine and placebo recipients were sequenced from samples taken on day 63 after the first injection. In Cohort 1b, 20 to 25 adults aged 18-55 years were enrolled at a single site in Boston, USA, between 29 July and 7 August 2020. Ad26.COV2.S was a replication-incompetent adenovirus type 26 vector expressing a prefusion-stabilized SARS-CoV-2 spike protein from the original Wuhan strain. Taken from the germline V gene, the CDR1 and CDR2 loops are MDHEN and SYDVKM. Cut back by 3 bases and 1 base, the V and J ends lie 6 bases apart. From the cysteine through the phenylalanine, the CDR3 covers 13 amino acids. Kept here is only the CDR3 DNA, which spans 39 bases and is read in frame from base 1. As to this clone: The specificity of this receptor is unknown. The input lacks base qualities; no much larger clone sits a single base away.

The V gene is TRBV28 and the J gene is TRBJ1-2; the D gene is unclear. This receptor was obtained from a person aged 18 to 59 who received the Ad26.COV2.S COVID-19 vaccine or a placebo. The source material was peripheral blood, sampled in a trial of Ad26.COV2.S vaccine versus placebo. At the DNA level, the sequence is TGTGCCAGCAGTTTGGGTCATAACTATGGCTACACCTTC. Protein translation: CASSLGHNYGYTF.